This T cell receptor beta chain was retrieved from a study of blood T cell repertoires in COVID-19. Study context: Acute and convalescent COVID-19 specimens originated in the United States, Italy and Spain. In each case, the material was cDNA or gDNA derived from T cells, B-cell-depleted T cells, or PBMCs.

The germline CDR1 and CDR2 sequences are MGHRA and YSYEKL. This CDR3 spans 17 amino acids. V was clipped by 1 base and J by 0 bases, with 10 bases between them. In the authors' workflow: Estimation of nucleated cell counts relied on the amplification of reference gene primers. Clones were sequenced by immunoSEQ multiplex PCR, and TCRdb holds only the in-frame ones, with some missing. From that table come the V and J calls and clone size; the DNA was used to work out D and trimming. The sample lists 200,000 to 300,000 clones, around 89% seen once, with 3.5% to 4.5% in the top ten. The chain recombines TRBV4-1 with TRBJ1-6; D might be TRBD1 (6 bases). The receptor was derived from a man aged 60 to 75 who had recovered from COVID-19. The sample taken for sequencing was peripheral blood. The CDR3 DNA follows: TGCGCCAGCAGCCAAGGACAGGCAAGCTCCTATAATTCACCCCTCCACTTT. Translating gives CASSQGQASSYNSPLHF.